The rows below give T cell receptor beta chains drawn from one sample of a study of Ad26.COV2.S vaccination and SARS-CoV-2 variants. Sequencing used immunoSEQ multiplex PCR; TCRdb keeps in-frame clones, though not all of them. The table has some 270,000 clones, 87% seen once. The source material was peripheral blood, sampled in a trial of Ad26.COV2.S vaccine versus placebo. These receptors came from a person aged 18-60 years who received the Ad26.COV2.S COVID-19 vaccine or a placebo. The CDR3 runs from the conserved cysteine through the conserved F or W. The order of the fields is CDR3 DNA, CDR3 protein, J gene, clone size, D gene, V gene. The D gene is left open where the match is weak. Not every row has a clone size; where given, it reads once, few, many or a size class.

DNA: TGTGCCAGCAGCTTAGAGGGGGTATACTACAATGAGCAGTTCTTC; CDR3: CASSLEGVYYNEQFF; J: TRBJ2-1; size: .; D: .; V: TRBV7-2
DNA: TGTGCCAGCAGTTACTATTGGGGGACAGTCTATGGCTACACCTTC; CDR3: CASSYYWGTVYGYTF; J: TRBJ1-2; size: .; D: TRBD1; V: TRBV6-5
DNA: TGTGCCAGCAGTTCCGGGACACTTTACGAGCAGTACTTC; CDR3: CASSSGTLYEQYF; J: TRBJ2-7; size: .; D: .; V: TRBV27
DNA: TGTGCCAGCAGCTCCGGTTACGATCGGGTCAATCAGCCCCAGCATTTT; CDR3: CASSSGYDRVNQPQHF; J: TRBJ1-5; size: .; D: .; V: TRBV7-9
DNA: TGTGCCAGCAGTGAAAGCAGGGTTAAGTATGGCTACACCTTC; CDR3: CASSESRVKYGYTF; J: TRBJ1-2; size: .; D: .; V: TRBV25-1
DNA: TGTGCCAGCAGCCCAGGGGGACGGAACCAAGAGACCCAGTACTTC; CDR3: CASSPGGRNQETQYF; J: TRBJ2-5; size: .; D: TRBD1; V: TRBV7-3
DNA: TGTGCCAGCAGCCGCAATCCGAGGCAGGGACGAGGAAACACCATATATTTT; CDR3: CASSRNPRQGRGNTIYF; J: TRBJ1-3; size: .; D: .; V: TRBV9
DNA: TGTGCCAGCAGCCGGGACCAGACTAATGAGCAGTTCTTC; CDR3: CASSRDQTNEQFF; J: TRBJ2-1; size: once; D: .; V: TRBV9
DNA: TGTGCCAGCAGCTTAGAGGGTATCTGGGCCTCCTACGAGCAGTACTTC; CDR3: CASSLEGIWASYEQYF; J: TRBJ2-7; size: .; D: .; V: TRBV7-9
DNA: TGTGCCAGCGGTGCCGAGGGTACAATGCCCCTCCACTTT; CDR3: CASGAEGTMPLHF; J: TRBJ1-6; size: few; D: .; V: TRBV2
DNA: TGTGCCAGCAGTTTCCAGGGGTTGAACACTGAAGCTTTCTTT; CDR3: CASSFQGLNTEAFF; J: TRBJ1-1; size: .; D: .; V: TRBV27
DNA: TGTGCCAGCAGCCTTGGGCCTACCCTCTACGAGCAGTACTTC; CDR3: CASSLGPTLYEQYF; J: TRBJ2-7; size: .; D: .; V: TRBV11-2
DNA: TGTGCCAGCAGTGAAGTCAGGGCTGGGGCCAACGTCCTGACTTTC; CDR3: CASSEVRAGANVLTF; J: TRBJ2-6; size: .; D: .; V: TRBV2
DNA: TGTGCCAGTAGTACCCTAGGGGGGTCCTACGAGCAGTACTTC; CDR3: CASSTLGGSYEQYF; J: TRBJ2-7; size: .; D: .; V: TRBV19
DNA: TGTGCCACCAGCAGGGCTAAAACGGGACAGTACAATGAGCAGTTCTTC; CDR3: CATSRAKTGQYNEQFF; J: TRBJ2-1; size: .; D: TRBD1; V: TRBV15
DNA: TGTGCCAGCTCACCCACTACGGTTATGCGCGAGCAGTACTTC; CDR3: CASSPTTVMREQYF; J: TRBJ2-7; size: .; D: .; V: TRBV18
DNA: TGTGCCATCAGCCCCACCGGACAGGGCCCCTATGGCTACACCTTC; CDR3: CAISPTGQGPYGYTF; J: TRBJ1-2; size: .; D: TRBD1; V: TRBV10-3
DNA: TGTGCCACCAGTGATTTGACTAGCGGGAGTTTTGAGGAGCTGTTTTTT; CDR3: CATSDLTSGSFEELFF; J: TRBJ2-2; size: .; D: TRBD2; V: TRBV24-1
DNA: TGCAGCGTTGAATCACAGGGGGCGCGGGGTTTCTTT; CDR3: CSVESQGARGFF; J: TRBJ1-1; size: .; D: TRBD1; V: TRBV29-1
DNA: TGTGCCAGCAGCACCCAATCAGAGGAGGACGGAAACACCATATATTTT; CDR3: CASSTQSEEDGNTIYF; J: TRBJ1-3; size: few; D: .; V: TRBV7-9
DNA: TGTGCCAGCAGCTTAGGATGGGGGTCGGCCTACGAGCAGTACTTC; CDR3: CASSLGWGSAYEQYF; J: TRBJ2-7; size: once; D: .; V: TRBV7-9
DNA: TGTGCCACTCAAAATGGGCCTGCTTTCACCGGGGAGCTGTTTTTT; CDR3: CATQNGPAFTGELFF; J: TRBJ2-2; size: .; D: .; V: TRBV28
DNA: TGTGCCAGCAGCCAATCCGCGCTAGCGGGAGGGCCGAATACGCAGTATTTT; CDR3: CASSQSALAGGPNTQYF; J: TRBJ2-3; size: few; D: TRBD2; V: TRBV3-1/TRBV3-2